One sample yielded the 30 T cell receptor beta chains listed below, sequenced in a study of blood T cell repertoires in COVID-19. Measured with immunoSEQ multiplex PCR; TCRdb has only the in-frame clones, and not every one. Of some 300,000 clones in the sample, over 80% are singletons; the top ten hold 4% to 5%. Input material: peripheral blood. These TCRs come from a woman between 45 and 60 years old with active or convalescent COVID-19.

The CDR3, as DNA: TGTGCCAGCACAAACGGGGGGCGAGGCTACACCTTC. Translation gives CASTNGGRGYTF. The chain links TRBV28 to TRBJ1-2, with D perhaps TRBD1 (6 bases). V shed 7 bases and J shed 8 bases, with 14 bases lying between them. This CDR3 comprises 12 residues. CDR1 MDHEN and CDR2 SYDVKM come from the germline V gene.

This sequence joins TRBV23-1 and TRBJ1-4; 9 bases are shared with TRBD1. TRBV23-1 is an ORF for which the function is uncertain. The CDR3 is made up of 20 amino acids. V lost 4 bases, J lost 2 bases, and 17 bases stayed unmatched. CDR3: CASSRLKDRGLTPTNEKLFF. CDR3 nucleotides: TGCGCCAGCAGTCGACTGAAGGACAGGGGACTTACCCCCACTAATGAAAAACTGTTTTTT.

V gene TRBV7-6 combines with J gene TRBJ2-3; 7 bases map to TRBD2. The CDR3 has 15 amino acids. The V and J ends lost 6 bases and 0 bases, in that order; junction bases with no gene match: 6. Per the germline V gene, CDR1 is SGHVS and CDR2 is FNYEAQ. The CDR3 coding sequence is TGTGCCAGCAGTCGGGACTATCTCAGCACAGATACGCAGTATTTT. Translated: CASSRDYLSTDTQYF.

The sample holds a few counts of this clone. The rearrangement uses TRBV5-1 and TRBJ2-1; the match to TRBD1 covers 8 bases. V was pared by 10 bases and J by 6 bases, with 15 bases of the junction left unmatched. The CDR3 is made up of 15 amino acids. Germline loops: CDR1 SGHRS, CDR2 YFSETQ. CDR3: CASGRETGVGNEQFF. The CDR3 coding sequence is TGCGCCTCTGGCCGGGAGACAGGGGTCGGCAATGAGCAGTTCTTC.

V and J are TRBV7-9 and TRBJ2-3; 7 nucleotides line up with TRBD1. This CDR3 has 15 amino acids. V was pared by 4 bases and J by 11 bases, with 15 bases of the junction left unmatched. Germline V gene data show CDR1 as SEHNR and CDR2 as FQNEAQ (reference sequence). CDR3 bases: TGTGCCAGCAGCTCTACGAAGCGAGACAGGGAAGGGCAGTATTTT. Translating it yields CASSSTKRDREGQYF.

The gene calls are TRBV19 and TRBJ1-5, with no clear D. This CDR3 region has 15 residues. From germline, CDR1 is LNHDA and CDR2 SQIVND (reference sequence). V lost 7 bases and J lost 3, with 16 bases in between. The CDR3 nucleotides read TGTGCCAGTAACCCGGGCGCGGGTTCCAATCAGCCCCAGCATTTT. It specifies CASNPGAGSNQPQHF.

CDR3 coding DNA: TGTGCCAGCAGTCTACAGGGGGACACCGGGGAGCTGTTTTTT. This encodes CASSLQGDTGELFF. The rearrangement links TRBV7-3 to TRBJ2-2, with 8 bases matching TRBD1. The germline CDR1 and CDR2 sequences are SGHTA and FQGTGA. V shed 6 bases and J 3 bases; nucleotides not matched to a gene: 3. This CDR3 contains 14 residues.

The chain links TRBV6-2 or TRBV6-3 to TRBJ2-1, with 9 bases aligning to TRBD2. V trimming: 4 bases; J trimming: 2 bases; junction bases outside the gene matches: 9. Germline CDR1 reads MNHEY; CDR2 reads SVGEGT. The CDR3 spans 17 residues. The CDR3 DNA reads as TGTGCCAGCAGTTGGCCGTCTAGCGGGACGACCTACAATGAGCAGTTCTTC. This codes for CASSWPSSGTTYNEQFF.

With regard to this clone: Other DNA sequences in the sample encode the same CDR3. The chain recombines TRBV11-2 with TRBJ2-7; 13 nucleotides line up with TRBD2. The CDR3 totals 15 residues. Germline-derived CDR1 and CDR2 are SGHAT and FQNNGV. Trimming took 0 bases from V and 4 from J; bases not matched to a gene: 0. CDR3 bases: TGTGCCAGCAGCTTAGAACTAGCGGGAGGGTACGAGCAGTACTTC. Translated: CASSLELAGGYEQYF. Full variable domain (outside the CDR3, taken from reference TRBV11-2 and TRBJ2-7): EAGVAQSPRYKIIEKRQSVAFWCNPISGHATLYWYQQILGQGPKLLIQFQNNGVVDDSQLPKDRFSAERLKGVDSTLKIQPAKLEDSAVYLCASSLELAGGYEQYFGPGTRLTVT.

This chain links TRBV5-4 with TRBJ2-5; 9 nucleotides align to TRBD1. CDR1 SGHNT and CDR2 YYREEE come from the germline V gene (reference sequence). J gave up 2 bases and V 2 bases, and 4 bases lay outside the gene matches. The CDR3 contains 15 residues. The CDR3 protein is CASSFGGTGQETQYF. The CDR3 DNA sequence: TGTGCCAGCAGCTTCGGGGGGACAGGGCAAGAGACCCAGTACTTC.

The chain carries TRBV6-1 and TRBJ1-1; D remains unclear. Germline V gene sequence: CDR1 MNHNS, CDR2 SASEGT. The CDR3 consists of 12 residues. The V end lost 2 bases, the J end lost 7 bases, and 8 bases lay between the germline ends. The CDR3 DNA reads as TGTGCCAGCAGTGAAAGAGGGCTTGAAGCTTTCTTT. Amino acid sequence: CASSERGLEAFF.

The chain is built from TRBV5-1 and TRBJ2-7; D is perhaps TRBD2 (5 bases). The CDR3 sequence is 16 residues long. Germline CDR1 reads SGHRS; CDR2 reads YFSETQ. Deletions cut 2 bases from V and 2 bases from J, with 17 bases between. The CDR3 reads CASSLRTSLAPYEQYF. The CDR3 DNA is TGCGCCAGCAGCTTAAGAACGAGTCTAGCCCCCTACGAGCAGTACTTC.

The J gene is TRBJ2-1, the V gene TRBV2; 14 bases are a match to TRBD2. The V and J ends lost 5 bases and 4 bases, in that order; junction bases with no gene match: 4. The germline gives CDR1 SNHLY, CDR2 FYNNEI. There are 16 residues in the CDR3. The DNA of the CDR3 is TGTGCCAGCAGTCGAAGACTAGCGGGAGGGTACAATGAGCAGTTCTTC. This sequence encodes CASSRRLAGGYNEQFF.

The V call is TRBV12-5, the J call TRBJ2-3; 11 nucleotides line up with TRBD2. The CDR3 is 17 amino acids. From germline, CDR1 is LGHNT and CDR2 FRNRAP. V gave up 2 bases and J gave up 0 bases; unmatched junction bases: 4. The CDR3 nucleotides are TGTGCTAGTGGTTTGCCCCGGACTAGCGGGAGCACAGATACGCAGTATTTT. This sequence encodes CASGLPRTSGSTDTQYF.

This CDR3 is CASETMNYGYTF. CDR3 in DNA: TGTGCCAGCGAGACAATGAACTATGGCTACACCTTC. The chain uses TRBV9 and TRBJ1-2; no definite D call. Germline values: CDR1 SGDLS, CDR2 YYNGEE. Trimming removed 7 bases at V and 2 bases at J, with 9 bases between. This CDR3 spans 12 amino acids. Combining the CDR3 with reference TRBV9 and TRBJ1-2 gives the whole variable domain DSGVTQTPKHLITATGQRVTLRCSPRSGDLSVYWYQQSLDQGLQFLIQYYNGEERAKGNILERFSAQQFPDLHSELNLSSLELGDSALYFCASETMNYGYTFGSGTRLTVV.

J is TRBJ1-6 and V is TRBV11-3, with 8 positions matching TRBD1. Germline V lookup: CDR1 SGHNT, CDR2 YENEEA. V dropped 5 bases and J dropped 7; count of bases not matched to a gene: 7. CDR3 size: 15 residues. CDR3 residues: CASSRTGLGNSPLHF. The CDR3 DNA reads as TGTGCCAGCAGCCGGACAGGGTTGGGGAATTCACCCCTCCACTTT. Full variable domain (outside the CDR3, taken from reference TRBV11-3 and TRBJ1-6): EAGVVQSPRYKIIEKKQPVAFWCNPISGHNTLYWYLQNLGQGPELLIRYENEEAVDDSQLPKDRFSAERLKGVDSTLKIQPAELGDSAVYLCASSRTGLGNSPLHFGNGTRLTVT.

The chain employs TRBV9 and TRBJ2-7, with D maybe TRBD2 (5 bases). V was clipped by 0 bases and J by 6 bases, with 10 bases between them. The CDR3 loop spans 13 amino acids. Germline CDR1 reads SGDLS; CDR2 reads YYNGEE. CDR3 DNA: TGTGCCAGCAGCGTAGACCTAGCTAGCGAGCAGTACTTC. The encoded protein is CASSVDLASEQYF.

The V and J genes are TRBV5-4 and TRBJ1-2; 11 bases fit TRBD1. Germline V CDR1 and CDR2: SGHNT, YYREEE (reference sequence). The CDR3 is made up of 15 amino acids. With 4 bases clipped from V and 3 bases from J, the junction kept 5 bases outside the gene matches. CDR3 amino acids: CASSPWDRGYYGYTF. In DNA form, the CDR3 reads TGTGCCAGCAGCCCCTGGGACAGGGGGTACTATGGCTACACCTTC.

This clone appeared a few times. The chain couples TRBV18 to TRBJ2-1; 11 nucleotides align to TRBD2. With V trimmed by 0 bases and J by 9 bases, 7 bases remained unmatched. The CDR3 covers 16 residues. Germline V CDR1 and CDR2: KGHSH, LQKENI. CDR3 in DNA: TGTGCCAGCTCACCACCTAGCGGGGGGGTAGCCGGTGAGCAGTTCTTC. This sequence encodes CASSPPSGGVAGEQFF. The entire variable domain, with the rest obtained from reference TRBV18 and TRBJ2-1, is as follows: NAGVMQNPRHLVRRRGQEARLRCSPMKGHSHVYWYRQLPEEGLKFMVYLQKENIIDESGMPKERFSAEFPKEGPSILRIQQVVRGDSAAYFCASSPPSGGVAGEQFFGPGTRLTVL.

This chain connects TRBV6-2 or TRBV6-3 to TRBJ2-7, with D perhaps TRBD2 (5 bases). The CDR3 is made up of 12 amino acids. Germline CDR1 is MNHEY and CDR2 is SVGEGT. The V end lost 5 bases, the J end lost 0 bases, and 5 bases lay between the germline ends. The CDR3 nucleotides are TGTGCCAGCAGTCGGGACTCCTACGAGCAGTACTTC. Protein sequence: CASSRDSYEQYF.

This clone was observed a few times. The chain joins TRBV10-1 to TRBJ1-5; tentatively, D is TRBD1 (6 bases). The CDR3 has 13 amino acids. Germline CDR1 WNHNN, CDR2 SYGVQD (reference sequence). Deletions cut 5 bases from V and 5 bases from J, with 10 bases between. CDR3 sequence reads: CASSSRGDQPQHF. CDR3 coding DNA: TGCGCCAGCAGTAGCAGGGGTGATCAGCCCCAGCATTTT.

The table lists this clone with a count of one. The chain uses TRBV29-1 and TRBJ2-1; the match to TRBD2 covers 8 bases. From germline, CDR1 is SQVTM and CDR2 ANQGSEA. This CDR3 spans 15 amino acids. V shed 4 bases, J shed 6 bases, and the junction held 11 bases outside the gene matches. In nucleotides, the CDR3 is TGCAGCGTTGGCCGGGGGGGGATCCGACGCAATGAGCAGTTCTTC. Residues: CSVGRGGIRRNEQFF.

V and J are TRBV5-4 and TRBJ2-3; 12 nucleotides match TRBD2. Germline loops: CDR1 SGHNT, CDR2 YYREEE (reference sequence). This CDR3 region has 16 residues. J gave up 4 bases and V 0 bases, and 3 bases lay outside the gene matches. CDR3 in DNA: TGTGCCAGCAGCTTGGGACTAGCGGGAGATTCAGATACGCAGTATTTT. It yields the protein CASSLGLAGDSDTQYF. Combining the CDR3 with reference TRBV5-4 and TRBJ2-3 gives the whole variable domain ETGVTQSPTHLIKTRGQQVTLRCSSQSGHNTVSWYQQALGQGPQFIFQYYREEENGRGNFPPRFSGLQFPNYSSELNVNALELDDSALYLCASSLGLAGDSDTQYFGPGTRLTVL.

This clone was seen a handful of times. The chain uses TRBV7-2 and TRBJ1-1, with 9 nucleotides matching TRBD1. Germline V lookup: CDR1 SGHTA, CDR2 FQGNSA. J lost 5 bases, V lost 5 bases, and 9 bases had no gene match. The CDR3 extends over 15 amino acids. The CDR3 bases are TGTGCCAGCAGCCCAAACAGGGGGCGAGGGACTGAAGCTTTCTTT. Translation: CASSPNRGRGTEAFF.

The chain uses TRBV6-2 or TRBV6-3 and TRBJ1-2, with 7 bases identical to TRBD1. The CDR3 has 14 residues. V was clipped by 2 bases and J by 7 bases; unmatched bases: 7. In germline, CDR1 is MNHEY, CDR2 SVGEGT. The CDR3 region is CASSYPTGIGGYTF. CDR3 in DNA: TGTGCCAGCAGTTACCCGACAGGGATTGGTGGCTACACCTTC.

This clone turned up a few times. The chain recombines TRBV28 with TRBJ1-2; D is perhaps TRBD1 (5 bases). The germline CDR1 and CDR2 sequences are MDHEN and SYDVKM. Trimming shortened V by 3 bases and J by 3 bases, and 14 bases separated the two germline ends. The CDR3 runs to 15 residues. The CDR3 protein is CASSFRAAGYYGYTF. The CDR3 DNA follows: TGTGCCAGCAGTTTCCGTGCCGCAGGGTACTATGGCTACACCTTC.

The sample holds a few counts of this clone. The chain couples TRBV27 to TRBJ1-1, with 9 bases lining up with TRBD1. The CDR3 extends over 13 amino acids. V dropped 5 bases and J dropped 12; count of bases not matched to a gene: 10. CDR1 is MNHEY and CDR2 is SMNVEV in the germline V gene (reference sequence). DNA of the CDR3: TGTGCCAGCAGTCCGGGGACAGGGACGGCTACTTTCTTT. It translates to CASSPGTGTATFF.

CDR3 loop: CSAGGFDTQYF. CDR3 nucleotides: TGCAGTGCCGGAGGGTTCGATACGCAGTATTTT. J is TRBJ2-3 and V is TRBV20-1; D is perhaps TRBD2 (6 bases). Germline V lookup: CDR1 DFQATT, CDR2 SNEGSKA (reference sequence). The CDR3 totals 11 residues. Deletions cut 6 bases from V and 6 bases from J, with 10 bases between.

V is TRBV11-3 and J is TRBJ2-2; 8 bases line up with TRBD2. This CDR3 has 17 amino acids. V lost 0 bases and J lost 6; bases outside the gene matches: 9. Germline V CDR1 and CDR2: SGHNT, YENEEA. The CDR3 nucleotides are TGTGCCAGCAGCTTAGATTCAACAGCGGGAGTAGCCGGGGAGCTGTTTTTT. It specifies CASSLDSTAGVAGELFF.

This sequence joins TRBV27 and TRBJ2-3; D gene ambiguous. The CDR3 is 15 residues long. With 2 bases removed from V and 0 bases from J, the gap between germline ends came to 9 bases. Germline values: CDR1 MNHEY, CDR2 SMNVEV (reference sequence). The DNA for the CDR3 is TGTGCCAGCAGTTTAGTTGGCTTAAGCACAGATACGCAGTATTTT. This encodes CASSLVGLSTDTQYF.